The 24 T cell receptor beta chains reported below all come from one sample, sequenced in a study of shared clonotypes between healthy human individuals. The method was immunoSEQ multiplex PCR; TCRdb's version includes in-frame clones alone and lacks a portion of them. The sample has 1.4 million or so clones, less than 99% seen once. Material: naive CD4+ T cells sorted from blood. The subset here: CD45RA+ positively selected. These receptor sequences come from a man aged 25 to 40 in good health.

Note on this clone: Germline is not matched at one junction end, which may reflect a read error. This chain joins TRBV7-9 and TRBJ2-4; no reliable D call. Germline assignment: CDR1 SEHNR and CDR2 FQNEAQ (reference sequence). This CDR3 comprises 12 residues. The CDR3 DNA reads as TGTGCCAGCAGACCCGATGGTCCTTTTGGGAACTTC. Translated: CASRPDGPFGNF.

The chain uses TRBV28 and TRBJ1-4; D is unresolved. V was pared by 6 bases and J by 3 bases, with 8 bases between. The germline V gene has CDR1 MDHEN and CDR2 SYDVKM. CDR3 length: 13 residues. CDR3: CASSRQSNEKLFF. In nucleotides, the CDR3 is TGTGCCAGCAGCCGGCAGTCTAATGAAAAACTGTTTTTT.

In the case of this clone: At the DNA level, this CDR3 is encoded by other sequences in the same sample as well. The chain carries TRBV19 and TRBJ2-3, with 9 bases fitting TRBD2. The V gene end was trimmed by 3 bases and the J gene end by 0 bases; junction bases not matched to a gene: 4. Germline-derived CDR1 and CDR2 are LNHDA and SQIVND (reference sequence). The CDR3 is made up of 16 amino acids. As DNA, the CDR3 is TGTGCCAGTAGTATTTTAGCGGGAGCTAGCACAGATACGCAGTATTTT. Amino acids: CASSILAGASTDTQYF.

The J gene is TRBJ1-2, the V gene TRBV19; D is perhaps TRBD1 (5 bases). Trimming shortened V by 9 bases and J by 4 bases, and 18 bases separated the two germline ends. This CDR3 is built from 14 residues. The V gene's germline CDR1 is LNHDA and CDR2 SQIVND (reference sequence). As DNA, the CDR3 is TGTGCCAGCCATTACCAGGACATCCGCTATGGCTACACCTTC. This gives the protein CASHYQDIRYGYTF.

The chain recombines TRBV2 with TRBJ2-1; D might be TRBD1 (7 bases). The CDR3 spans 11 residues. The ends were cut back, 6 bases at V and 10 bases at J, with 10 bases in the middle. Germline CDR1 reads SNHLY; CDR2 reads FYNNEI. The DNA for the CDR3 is TGTGCCAGCAGCAGGGGGGCGGAGCAGTTCTTC. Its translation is CASSRGAEQFF.

This CDR3 reads CASSDVGRAPDTQYF. Here the CDR3 DNA reads TGTGCCAGCAGTGATGTCGGGAGGGCCCCAGATACGCAGTATTTT. V usage is TRBV2 and J usage is TRBJ2-3; 8 bases are a match to TRBD2. Trimming at V came to 3 bases and at J to 4 bases, leaving 6 bases not matched to a gene. The CDR3 loop spans 15 amino acids. Germline assignment: CDR1 SNHLY and CDR2 FYNNEI.

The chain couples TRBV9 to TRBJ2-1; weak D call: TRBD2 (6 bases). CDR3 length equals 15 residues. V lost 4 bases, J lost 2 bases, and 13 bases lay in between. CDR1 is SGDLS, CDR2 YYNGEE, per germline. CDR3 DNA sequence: TGTGCCAGCAGCAGCCGGGACTGGCCCTACAATGAGCAGTTCTTC. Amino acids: CASSSRDWPYNEQFF.

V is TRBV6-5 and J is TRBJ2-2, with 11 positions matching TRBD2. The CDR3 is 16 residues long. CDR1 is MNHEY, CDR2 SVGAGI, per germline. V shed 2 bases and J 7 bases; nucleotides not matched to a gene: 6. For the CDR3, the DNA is TGTGCCAGCAGTTACAAACTAGCGGGAGCAGGCGGGGAGCTGTTTTTT. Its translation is CASSYKLAGAGGELFF.

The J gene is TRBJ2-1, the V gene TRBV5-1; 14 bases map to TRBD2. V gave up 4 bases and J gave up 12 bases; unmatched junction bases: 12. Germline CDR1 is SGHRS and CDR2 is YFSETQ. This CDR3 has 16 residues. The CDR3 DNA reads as TGCGCCAGCAGCCGAACCGGGACTAGCGGGAGTGGGGTGCAGTTCTTC. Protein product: CASSRTGTSGSGVQFF.

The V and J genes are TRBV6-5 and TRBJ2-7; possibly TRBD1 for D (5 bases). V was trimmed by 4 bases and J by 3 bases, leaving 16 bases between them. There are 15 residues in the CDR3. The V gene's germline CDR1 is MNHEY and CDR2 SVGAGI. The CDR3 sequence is CASSSLRQGNYEQYF. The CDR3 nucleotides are TGTGCCAGCAGTTCCCTCCGGCAGGGCAACTACGAGCAGTACTTC.

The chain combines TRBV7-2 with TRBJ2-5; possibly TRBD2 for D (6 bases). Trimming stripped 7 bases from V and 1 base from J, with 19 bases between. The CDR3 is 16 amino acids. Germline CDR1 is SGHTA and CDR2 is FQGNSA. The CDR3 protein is CASNTGSRDFQETQYF. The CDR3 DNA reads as TGTGCCAGCAACACCGGATCCCGGGACTTCCAAGAGACCCAGTACTTC.

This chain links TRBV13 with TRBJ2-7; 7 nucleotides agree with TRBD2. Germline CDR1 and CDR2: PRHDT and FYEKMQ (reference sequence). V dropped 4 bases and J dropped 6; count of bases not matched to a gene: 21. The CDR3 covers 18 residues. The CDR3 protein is CASSSWQRRAGERPEQYF. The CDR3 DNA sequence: TGTGCCAGCAGCTCCTGGCAACGGCGCGCGGGAGAGAGACCCGAGCAGTACTTC.

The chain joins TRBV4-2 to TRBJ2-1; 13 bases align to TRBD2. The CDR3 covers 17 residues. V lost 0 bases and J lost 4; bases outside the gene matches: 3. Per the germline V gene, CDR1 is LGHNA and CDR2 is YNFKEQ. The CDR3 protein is CASSQESGLAGYNEQFF. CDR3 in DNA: TGTGCCAGCAGCCAAGAATCGGGACTAGCGGGGTACAATGAGCAGTTCTTC.

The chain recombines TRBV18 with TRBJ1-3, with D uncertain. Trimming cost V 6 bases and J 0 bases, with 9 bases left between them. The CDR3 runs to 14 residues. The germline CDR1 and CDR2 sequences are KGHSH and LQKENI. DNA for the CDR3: TGTGCCAGCTCCGCGGGGAGCTCTGGAAACACCATATATTTT. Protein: CASSAGSSGNTIYF.

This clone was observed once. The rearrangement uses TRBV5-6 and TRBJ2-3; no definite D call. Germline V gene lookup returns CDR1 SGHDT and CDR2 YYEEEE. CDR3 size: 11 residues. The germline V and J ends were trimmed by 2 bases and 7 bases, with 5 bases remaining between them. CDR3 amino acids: CASSFRNTQYF. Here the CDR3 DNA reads TGTGCCAGCAGCTTTCGGAATACGCAGTATTTT.

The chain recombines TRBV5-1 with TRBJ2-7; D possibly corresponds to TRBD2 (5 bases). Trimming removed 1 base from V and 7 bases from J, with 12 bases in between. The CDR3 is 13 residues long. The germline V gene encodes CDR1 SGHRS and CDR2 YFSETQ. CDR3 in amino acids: CASSLTDEGEQYF. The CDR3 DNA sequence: TGCGCCAGCAGCTTGACAGATGAGGGTGAGCAGTACTTC.

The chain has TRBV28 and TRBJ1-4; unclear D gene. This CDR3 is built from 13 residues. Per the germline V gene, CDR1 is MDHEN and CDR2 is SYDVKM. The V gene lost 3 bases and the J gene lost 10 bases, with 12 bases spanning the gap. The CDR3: CASSLDSTGKLFF. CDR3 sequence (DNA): TGTGCCAGCAGTTTGGATTCGACCGGAAAACTGTTTTTT.

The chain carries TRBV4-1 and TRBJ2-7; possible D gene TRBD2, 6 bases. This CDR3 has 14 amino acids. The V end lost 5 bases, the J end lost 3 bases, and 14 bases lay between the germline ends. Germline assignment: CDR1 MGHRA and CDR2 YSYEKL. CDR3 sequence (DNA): TGCGCCAGCAGCGTCCGGGACTTGAACTACGAGCAGTACTTC. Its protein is CASSVRDLNYEQYF.

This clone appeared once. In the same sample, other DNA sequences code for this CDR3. CDR3 nucleotide sequence: TGTGCCAGCAGTACCGGGACAGAGTACGAGCAGTACTTC. Amino acids: CASSTGTEYEQYF. The genes are TRBV2 and TRBJ2-7, with 7 bases fitting TRBD1. Germline CDR1 is SNHLY and CDR2 is FYNNEI. This CDR3 spans 13 amino acids. Losses at the gene ends were 5 bases for V and 4 bases for J; bases not matched to a gene: 5.

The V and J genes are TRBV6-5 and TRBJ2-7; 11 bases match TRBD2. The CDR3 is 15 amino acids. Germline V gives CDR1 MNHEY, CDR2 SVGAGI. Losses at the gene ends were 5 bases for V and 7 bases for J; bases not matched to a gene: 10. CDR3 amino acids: CASSNLAGGTWEQYF. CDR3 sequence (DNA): TGTGCCAGCAGTAACTTAGCGGGAGGGACTTGGGAGCAGTACTTC.

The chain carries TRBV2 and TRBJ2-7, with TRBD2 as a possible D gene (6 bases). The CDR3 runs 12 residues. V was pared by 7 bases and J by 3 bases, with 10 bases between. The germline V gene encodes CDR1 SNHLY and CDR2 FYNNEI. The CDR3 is CASKAGSYEQYF. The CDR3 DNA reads TGTGCCAGCAAGGCGGGGAGCTACGAGCAGTACTTC.

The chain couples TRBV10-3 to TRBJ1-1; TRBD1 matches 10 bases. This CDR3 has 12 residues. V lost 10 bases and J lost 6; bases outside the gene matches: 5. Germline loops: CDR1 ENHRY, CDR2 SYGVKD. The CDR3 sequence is CATWDRGAEAFF. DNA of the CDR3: TGTGCCACTTGGGACAGGGGAGCTGAAGCTTTCTTT.

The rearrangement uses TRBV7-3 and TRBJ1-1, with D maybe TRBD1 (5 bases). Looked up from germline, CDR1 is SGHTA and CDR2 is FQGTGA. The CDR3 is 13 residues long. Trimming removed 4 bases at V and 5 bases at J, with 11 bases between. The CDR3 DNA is TGTGCCAGCAGCTCATCGGGGGGAACTGAAGCTTTCTTT. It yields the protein CASSSSGGTEAFF.

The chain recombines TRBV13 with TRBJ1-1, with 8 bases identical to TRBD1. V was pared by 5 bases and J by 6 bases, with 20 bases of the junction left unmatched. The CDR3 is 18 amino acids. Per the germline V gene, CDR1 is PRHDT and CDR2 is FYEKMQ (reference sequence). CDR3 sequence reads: CASSPQFGTGLFRAEAFF. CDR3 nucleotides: TGTGCCAGCAGCCCTCAGTTCGGGACAGGACTCTTCCGGGCTGAAGCTTTCTTT. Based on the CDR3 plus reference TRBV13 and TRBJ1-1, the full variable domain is AAGVIQSPRHLIKEKRETATLKCYPIPRHDTVYWYQQGPGQDPQFLISFYEKMQSDKGSIPDRFSAQQFSDYHSELNMSSLELGDSALYFCASSPQFGTGLFRAEAFFGQGTRLTVV.